This T cell receptor beta chain was recorded in a study of Ad26.COV2.S vaccination and SARS-CoV-2 variants. Treatment reported: some 20 received Ad26.COV2.S at low or high dose, single or two shots; about five received placebo; per-sample allocation not given. At day 63 after the first vaccine or placebo injection, samples were drawn. The study used a vaccine consisting of an Ad26 vector that expressed Wuhan-strain SARS-CoV-2 spike. Data came from immunoSEQ multiplex PCR; TCRdb stores just in-frame clones and leaves some out. The repertoire consists of hundreds of thousands of clones, with 80% to 90% occurring once and the leading ten covering roughly 3.2%. The origin of this receptor is a person aged 18-60 years who received the Ad26.COV2.S COVID-19 vaccine or a placebo. Sample: peripheral blood, taken in a trial of Ad26.COV2.S vaccine versus placebo.

In nucleotides, the CDR3 is TGTGCCAGCAGCTTGGACTACAGGGGGCAGACTGAAGCTTTCTTT. It translates to CASSLDYRGQTEAFF. This chain links TRBV4-2 with TRBJ1-1; TRBD1 agrees at 9 bases. This CDR3 contains 15 residues. With V trimmed by 5 bases and J by 5 bases, 9 bases remained unmatched. The V gene's germline CDR1 is LGHNA and CDR2 YNFKEQ.